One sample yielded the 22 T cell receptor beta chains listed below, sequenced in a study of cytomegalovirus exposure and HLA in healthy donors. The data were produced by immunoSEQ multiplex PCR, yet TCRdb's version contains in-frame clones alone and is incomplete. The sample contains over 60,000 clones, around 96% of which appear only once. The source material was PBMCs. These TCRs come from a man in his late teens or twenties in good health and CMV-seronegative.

CDR3 in DNA: TGTGCCAGCCCTGGGACAGGGTGGGATCGGGGGGATGCTTTCTTT. This sequence encodes CASPGTGWDRGDAFF. The V gene is TRBV6-1, the J gene TRBJ1-1; 9 bases match TRBD1. V was clipped by 8 bases and J by 11 bases; unmatched bases: 18. CDR1 MNHNS and CDR2 SASEGT come from the germline V gene. The CDR3 consists of 15 residues.

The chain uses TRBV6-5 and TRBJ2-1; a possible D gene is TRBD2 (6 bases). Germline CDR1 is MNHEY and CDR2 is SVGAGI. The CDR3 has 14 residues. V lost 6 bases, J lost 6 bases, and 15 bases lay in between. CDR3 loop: CASRHRGGVNEQFF. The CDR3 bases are TGTGCCAGCAGGCACCGAGGAGGGGTCAATGAGCAGTTCTTC.

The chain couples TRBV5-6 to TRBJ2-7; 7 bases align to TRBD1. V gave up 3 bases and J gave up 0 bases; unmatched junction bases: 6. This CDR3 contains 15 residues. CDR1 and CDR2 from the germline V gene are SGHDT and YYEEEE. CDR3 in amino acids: CASSWGQLISYEQYF. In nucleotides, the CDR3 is TGTGCCAGCAGCTGGGGACAGCTAATCTCCTACGAGCAGTACTTC.

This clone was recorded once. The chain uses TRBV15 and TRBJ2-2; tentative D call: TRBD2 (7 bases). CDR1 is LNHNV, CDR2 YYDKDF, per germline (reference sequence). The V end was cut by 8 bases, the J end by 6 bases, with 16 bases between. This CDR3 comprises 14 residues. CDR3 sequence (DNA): TGTGCCACCTTGGGGGGGGCGGGTTCCGGGGAGCTGTTTTTT. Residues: CATLGGAGSGELFF.

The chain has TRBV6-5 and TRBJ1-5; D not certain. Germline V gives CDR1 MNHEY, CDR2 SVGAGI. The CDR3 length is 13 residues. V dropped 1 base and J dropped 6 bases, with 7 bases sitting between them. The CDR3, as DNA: TGTGCCAGCAGTTACTTCTCGGGTCAGCCCCAGCATTTT. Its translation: CASSYFSGQPQHF.

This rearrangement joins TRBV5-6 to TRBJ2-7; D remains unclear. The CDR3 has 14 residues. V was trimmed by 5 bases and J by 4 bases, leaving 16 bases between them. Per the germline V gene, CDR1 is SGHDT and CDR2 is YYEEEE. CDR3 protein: CASSSRILLYEQYF. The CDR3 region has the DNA TGTGCCAGCAGTTCCAGGATCCTACTTTACGAGCAGTACTTC.

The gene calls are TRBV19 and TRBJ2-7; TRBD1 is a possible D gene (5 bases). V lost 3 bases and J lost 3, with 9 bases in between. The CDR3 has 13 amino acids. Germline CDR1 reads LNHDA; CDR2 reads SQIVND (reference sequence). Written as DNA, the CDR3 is TGTGCCAGTAGTATCTCCAGGGACTACGAGCAGTACTTC. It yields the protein CASSISRDYEQYF.

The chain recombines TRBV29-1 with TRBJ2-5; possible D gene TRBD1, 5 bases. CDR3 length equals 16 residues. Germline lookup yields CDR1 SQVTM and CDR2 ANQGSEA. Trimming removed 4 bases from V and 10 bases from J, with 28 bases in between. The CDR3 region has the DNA TGCAGCGTTGTGCTTTATAGACAGCAGATTCCGGAAGGCCAGTACTTC. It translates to CSVVLYRQQIPEGQYF. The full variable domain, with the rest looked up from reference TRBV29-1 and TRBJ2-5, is SAVISQKPSRDICQRGTSLTIQCQVDSQVTMMFWYRQQPGQSLTLIATANQGSEATYESGFVIDKFPISRPNLTFSTLTVSNMSPEDSSIYLCSVVLYRQQIPEGQYFGPGTRLLVL.

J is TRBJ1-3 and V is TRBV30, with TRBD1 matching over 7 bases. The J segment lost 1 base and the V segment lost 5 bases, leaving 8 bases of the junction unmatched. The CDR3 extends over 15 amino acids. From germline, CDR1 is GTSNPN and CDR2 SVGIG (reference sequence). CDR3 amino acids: CAWSWGTASGNTIYF. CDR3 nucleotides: TGTGCCTGGTCGTGGGGGACAGCTTCTGGAAACACCATATATTTT.

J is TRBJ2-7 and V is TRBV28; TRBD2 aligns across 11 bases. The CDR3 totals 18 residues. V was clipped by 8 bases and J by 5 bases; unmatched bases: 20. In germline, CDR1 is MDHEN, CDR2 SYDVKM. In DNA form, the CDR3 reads TGTGCCAGCGGGACCTCAGGTCTCCTAGCGGGGGGAGGGGACGAGCAGTACTTC. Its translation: CASGTSGLLAGGGDEQYF.

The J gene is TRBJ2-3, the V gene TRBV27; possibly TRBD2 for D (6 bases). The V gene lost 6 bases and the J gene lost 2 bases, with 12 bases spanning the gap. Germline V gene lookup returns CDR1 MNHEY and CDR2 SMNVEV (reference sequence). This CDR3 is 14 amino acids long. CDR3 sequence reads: CASRPTGDTDTQYF. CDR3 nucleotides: TGTGCCAGCAGGCCGACGGGAGACACAGATACGCAGTATTTT.

The CDR3 DNA reads TGTGCCAGCAGCGATTGGGGACTAGCGGGGTTTACGCAGTATTTT. Residues: CASSDWGLAGFTQYF. The chain is built from TRBV9 and TRBJ2-3; TRBD2 agrees at 13 bases. The CDR3 is 15 residues long. V lost 3 bases to trimming and J lost 8 bases; unmatched junction nucleotides: 6. Germline CDR1 SGDLS, CDR2 YYNGEE.

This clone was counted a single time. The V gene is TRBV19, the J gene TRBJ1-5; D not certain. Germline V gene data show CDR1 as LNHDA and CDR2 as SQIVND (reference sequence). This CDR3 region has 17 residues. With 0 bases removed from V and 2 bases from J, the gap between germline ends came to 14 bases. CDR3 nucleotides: TGTGCCAGTAGTATAGATTCCCACGTAGTGGGCAATCAGCCCCAGCATTTT. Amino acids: CASSIDSHVVGNQPQHF.

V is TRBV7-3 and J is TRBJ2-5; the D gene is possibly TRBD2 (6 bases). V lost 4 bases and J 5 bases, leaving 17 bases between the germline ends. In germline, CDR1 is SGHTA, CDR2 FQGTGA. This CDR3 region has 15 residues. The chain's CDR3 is CASSSDGGAMETQYF. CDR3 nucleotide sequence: TGTGCCAGCAGCTCGGACGGGGGAGCGATGGAGACCCAGTACTTC.

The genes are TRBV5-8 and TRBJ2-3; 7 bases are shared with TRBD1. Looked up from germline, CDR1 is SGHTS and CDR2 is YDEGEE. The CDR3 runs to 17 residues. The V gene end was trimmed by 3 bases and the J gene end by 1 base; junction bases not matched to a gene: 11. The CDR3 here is CASSWNRGLGGTDTQYF. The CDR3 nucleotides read TGTGCCAGCAGCTGGAACAGGGGTCTTGGGGGCACAGATACGCAGTATTTT.

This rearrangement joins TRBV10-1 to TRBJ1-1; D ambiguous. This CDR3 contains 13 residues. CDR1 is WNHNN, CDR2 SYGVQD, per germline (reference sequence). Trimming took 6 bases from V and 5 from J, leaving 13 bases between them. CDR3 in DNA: TGCGCCAGCAGGGCCCAGCAAGCGACTGAAGCTTTCTTT. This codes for CASRAQQATEAFF.

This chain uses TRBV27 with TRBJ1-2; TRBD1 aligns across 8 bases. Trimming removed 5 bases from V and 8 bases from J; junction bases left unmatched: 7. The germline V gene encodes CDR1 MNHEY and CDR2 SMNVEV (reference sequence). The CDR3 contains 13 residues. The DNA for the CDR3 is TGTGCCAGCAGTGTTCAGGGGGCGGGGGGCTACACCTTC. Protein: CASSVQGAGGYTF.

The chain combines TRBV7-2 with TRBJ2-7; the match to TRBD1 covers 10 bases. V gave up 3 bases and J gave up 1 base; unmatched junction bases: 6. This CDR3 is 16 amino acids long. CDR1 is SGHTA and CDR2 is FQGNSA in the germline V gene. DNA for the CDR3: TGTGCCAGCAGCTTCCCTGGGACAGGGGAATCCTACGAGCAGTACTTC. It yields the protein CASSFPGTGESYEQYF. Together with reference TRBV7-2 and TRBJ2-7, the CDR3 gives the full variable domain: GAGVSQSPSNKVTEKGKDVELRCDPISGHTALYWYRQSLGQGLEFLIYFQGNSAPDKSGLPSDRFSAERTGGSVSTLTIQRTQQEDSAVYLCASSFPGTGESYEQYFGPGTRLTVT.

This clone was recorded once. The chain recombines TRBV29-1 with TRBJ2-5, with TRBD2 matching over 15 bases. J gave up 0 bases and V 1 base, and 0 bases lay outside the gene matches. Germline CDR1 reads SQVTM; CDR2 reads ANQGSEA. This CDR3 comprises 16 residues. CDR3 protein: CSVEGTSGGDQETQYF. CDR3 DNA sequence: TGCAGCGTTGAAGGGACTAGCGGGGGGGACCAAGAGACCCAGTACTTC.

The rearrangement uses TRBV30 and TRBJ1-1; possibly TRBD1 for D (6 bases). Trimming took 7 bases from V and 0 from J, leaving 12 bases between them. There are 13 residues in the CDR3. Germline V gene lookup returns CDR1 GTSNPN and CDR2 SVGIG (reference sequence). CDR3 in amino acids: CASRTAMNTEAFF. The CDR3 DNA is TGTGCCTCAAGGACAGCCATGAACACTGAAGCTTTCTTT.

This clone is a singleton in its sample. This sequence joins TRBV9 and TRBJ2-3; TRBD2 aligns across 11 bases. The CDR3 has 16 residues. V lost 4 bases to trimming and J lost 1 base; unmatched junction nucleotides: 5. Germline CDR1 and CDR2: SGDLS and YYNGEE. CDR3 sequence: CASSPTGLAGTDTQYF. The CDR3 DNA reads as TGTGCCAGCAGCCCGACGGGACTAGCGGGCACAGATACGCAGTATTTT.

CDR3 loop: CASSSYDRGHHGYTF. The CDR3 DNA is TGTGCCAGCAGCTCATATGACAGGGGGCATCATGGCTACACCTTC. The rearrangement links TRBV5-6 to TRBJ1-2; 10 nucleotides align to TRBD1. The V gene end was trimmed by 3 bases and the J gene end by 6 bases; junction bases not matched to a gene: 8. The CDR3 spans 15 residues. Looked up from germline, CDR1 is SGHDT and CDR2 is YYEEEE.